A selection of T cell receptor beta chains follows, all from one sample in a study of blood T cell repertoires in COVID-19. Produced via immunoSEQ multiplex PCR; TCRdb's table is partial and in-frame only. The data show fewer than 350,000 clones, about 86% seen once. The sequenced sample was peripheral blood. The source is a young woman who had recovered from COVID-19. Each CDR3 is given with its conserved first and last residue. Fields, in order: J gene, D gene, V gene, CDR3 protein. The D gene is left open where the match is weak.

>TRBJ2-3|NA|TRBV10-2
CASSDRSQPKRDTQYF
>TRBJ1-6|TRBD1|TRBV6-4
CASSDKGTENSPLHF
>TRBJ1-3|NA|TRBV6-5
CASSETVGNTIYF
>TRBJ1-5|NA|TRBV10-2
CASTAGLRDQPQHF
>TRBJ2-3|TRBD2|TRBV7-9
CASSLGLAGVSDTQYF
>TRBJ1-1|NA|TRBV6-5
CASSADGEAEAFF
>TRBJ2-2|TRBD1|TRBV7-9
CASSSLIDRGNTGELFF
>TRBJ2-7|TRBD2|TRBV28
CASSLLAGGVYEQYF
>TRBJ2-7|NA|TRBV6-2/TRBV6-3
CASSYGVGSAFSYEQYF
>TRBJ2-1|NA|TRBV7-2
CASSLARASVNNEQFF
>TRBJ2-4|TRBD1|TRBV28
CASSSGDRAVAKNIQYF
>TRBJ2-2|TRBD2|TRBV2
CASSALAGLTGELFF
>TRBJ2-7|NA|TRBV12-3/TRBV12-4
CASSLNQGYEQYF
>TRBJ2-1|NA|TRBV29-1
CSVGVGVYNEQFF
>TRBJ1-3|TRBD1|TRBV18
CASSPPGQGTLSSGNTIYF
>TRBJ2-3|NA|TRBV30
CAWSVQTTDTQYF
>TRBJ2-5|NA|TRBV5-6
CASSARDFSATQYF
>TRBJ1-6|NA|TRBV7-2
CASSSPDSEFYNSPLHF
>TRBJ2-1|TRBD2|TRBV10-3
CAASGRHTGSNEQFF
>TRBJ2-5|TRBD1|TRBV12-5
CASGQGQGARETQYF
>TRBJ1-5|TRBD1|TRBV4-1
CASSQVGTGGSQPQHF
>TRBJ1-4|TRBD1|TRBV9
CASSNTGVANEKLFF
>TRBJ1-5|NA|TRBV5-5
CASSMDNPNQPQHF
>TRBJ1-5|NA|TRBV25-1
CASSEREGVWSNQPQHF
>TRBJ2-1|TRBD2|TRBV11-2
CASSLTSGRYNEQFF
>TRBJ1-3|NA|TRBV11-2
CASSLSGNTIYF
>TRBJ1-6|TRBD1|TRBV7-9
CASSLDRASPLHF
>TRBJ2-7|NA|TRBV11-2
CASSLARYYEQYF
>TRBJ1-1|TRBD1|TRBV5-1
CASSFPGTVEAFF
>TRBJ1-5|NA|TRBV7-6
CASSFGRGGDQPQHF
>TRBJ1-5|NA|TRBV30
CAWSPYYITGTSNQPQHF
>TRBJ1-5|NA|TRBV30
CAWSKTGDQPQHF
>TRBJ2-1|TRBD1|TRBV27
CASSSGQVPKEFF
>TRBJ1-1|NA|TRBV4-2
CASSQGQRNTEAFF
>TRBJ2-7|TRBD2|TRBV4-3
CASSGGLAYEQYF
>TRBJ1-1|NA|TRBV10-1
CASSLGPGNTEAFF
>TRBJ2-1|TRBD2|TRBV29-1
CSVPGTSGRAGEQFF
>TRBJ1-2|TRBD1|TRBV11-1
CASSLDRGTF
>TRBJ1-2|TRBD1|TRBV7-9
CASSSDWTGVFYGYTF
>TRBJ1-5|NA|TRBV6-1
CASSERGASNQPQHF
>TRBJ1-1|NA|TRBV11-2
CASSLSGLSTEAFF
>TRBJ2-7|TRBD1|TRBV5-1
CASSTPDRSSYEQYF
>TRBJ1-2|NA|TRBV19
CASNAGDGYTF
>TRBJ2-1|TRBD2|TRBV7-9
CASSLGSGRDEQFF
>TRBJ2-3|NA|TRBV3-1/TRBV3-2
CASSYEDTQYF
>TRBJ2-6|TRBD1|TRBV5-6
CASSSGQGYSGANVLTF
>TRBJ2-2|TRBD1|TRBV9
CASSAGTANTGELFF
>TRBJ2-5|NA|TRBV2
CASSDFETQYF
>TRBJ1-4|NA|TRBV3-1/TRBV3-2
CASSQAAASSEKLFF
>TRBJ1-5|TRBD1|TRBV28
CASSSRDRGVQPQHF
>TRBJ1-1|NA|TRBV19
CASSISSSMNTEAFF
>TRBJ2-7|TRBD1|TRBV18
CASSPRQGSYEQYF
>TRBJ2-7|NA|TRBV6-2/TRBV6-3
CASSYSVLEGTYEQYF
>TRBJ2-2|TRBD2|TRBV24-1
CATSRGGRSNTGELFF
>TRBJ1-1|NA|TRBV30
CAWAGGRTEAFF
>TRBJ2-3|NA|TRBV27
CASSSPPADTQYF
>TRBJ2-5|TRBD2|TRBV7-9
CASSRPTSAETQYF
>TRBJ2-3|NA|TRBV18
CASSSGTPNRLTDTQYF
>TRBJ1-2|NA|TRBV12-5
CASRGGRDGYTF
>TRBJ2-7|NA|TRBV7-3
CASSLTLPFTREQYF